The 8 T cell receptor beta chains presented below share a single source sample, sequenced in a study of response to subunit inactivated influenza vaccine. TCRdb itself ran the RT-PCR reads through MiXCR, one entry per CDR3 protein. The table includes 500,000 to 600,000 distinct CDR3 sequences, approximately 15% detected once. The source material was CD4+ T cells sorted from PBMCs, sampled roughly 24 months after vaccination. All receptors come from a man aged 50 to 75 who received an inactivated influenza vaccine.

The table lists this clonotype with a few counts. V is TRBV6-2 or TRBV6-3 and J is TRBJ1-1; 10 bases match TRBD1. J gave up 4 bases and V 1 base, and 18 bases lay outside the gene matches. CDR1 and CDR2 (germline): MNHEY, SVGEGT. CDR3 length: 20 residues. The CDR3 nucleotides read TGTGCCAGCAGTTACTTAGTTGGCGTTTTGACAGGGGGCCCTACCACTGAAGCTTTCTTT. It codes for CASSYLVGVLTGGPTTEAFF.

This clonotype was detected a few times. V usage is TRBV3-1 and J usage is TRBJ1-2, with 8 bases fitting TRBD1. This CDR3 is built from 16 residues. Germline V gene lookup returns CDR1 LGHDT and CDR2 YNNKEL (reference sequence). The ends lost 2 bases at V and 1 base at J; junction bases unmatched: 6. The CDR3 loop reads CASSQSGTGDNYGYTF. The CDR3 nucleotides are TGTGCCAGCAGCCAATCGGGGACAGGTGATAACTATGGCTACACCTTC.

The chain uses TRBV15 and TRBJ2-5; D might be TRBD2 (7 bases). V shed 4 bases and J shed 1 base, with 13 bases lying between them. The germline V gene has CDR1 LNHNV and CDR2 YYDKDF (reference sequence). The CDR3 has 15 amino acids. The CDR3 region is CATSKGGISQETQYF. In nucleotides, the CDR3 is TGTGCCACCAGCAAGGGGGGGATATCCCAAGAGACCCAGTACTTC. Drawing the rest from reference TRBV15 and TRBJ2-5, the complete variable domain is DAMVIQNPRYQVTQFGKPVTLSCSQTLNHNVMYWYQQKSSQAPKLLFHYYDKDFNNEADTPDNFQSRRPNTSFCFLDIRSPGLGDTAMYLCATSKGGISQETQYFGPGTRLLVL.

This clonotype showed up many times. The chain links TRBV12-3 or TRBV12-4 to TRBJ2-2; D may match TRBD1 or TRBD2 (5 bases each). V was cut by 7 bases and J by 2 bases, with 20 bases left in between. This CDR3 has 17 residues. The CDR3 DNA reads as TGTGCCAGCATCAACCGTATGGGACCCTTAAACACCGGGGAGCTGTTTTTT. Amino acids: CASINRMGPLNTGELFF.

This clonotype was recorded many times. The CDR3 coding sequence is TGTGCCAGCAGCCGGAATCGTGCTAGGAGCTCCTACAATGAGCAGTTCTTC. This gives the protein CASSRNRARSSYNEQFF. The V and J genes are TRBV28 and TRBJ2-1; D is uncertain. The CDR3 is 17 residues long. The germline V gene encodes CDR1 MDHEN and CDR2 SYDVKM. The V gene lost 6 bases and the J gene lost 0 bases, with 18 bases spanning the gap.

The chain links TRBV7-9 to TRBJ2-7, with 7 bases lining up with TRBD2. The germline CDR1 and CDR2 sequences are SEHNR and FQNEAQ (reference sequence). V dropped 2 bases and J dropped 6; count of bases not matched to a gene: 10. This CDR3 has 15 residues. For the CDR3, the DNA is TGTGCCAGCAGCTTATTAGGGCGGGAGAAGGGCGAGCAGTACTTC. This translates into CASSLLGREKGEQYF.

This clonotype was seen a few times. The genes are TRBV10-3 and TRBJ2-1; maybe TRBD1 (6 bases). From germline, CDR1 is ENHRY and CDR2 SYGVKD. V lost 4 bases and J lost 8, with 15 bases in between. The CDR3 extends over 14 amino acids. The CDR3 loop reads CAISVQGSADEQFF. The DNA for the CDR3 is TGTGCCATCAGTGTCCAGGGGAGTGCCGATGAGCAGTTCTTC.

A few counts support this clonotype. The chain employs TRBV20-1 and TRBJ2-7; the D is unclear. The ends were cut back, 0 bases at V and 2 bases at J, with 8 bases in the middle. Germline V gene lookup returns CDR1 DFQATT and CDR2 SNEGSKA (reference sequence). The CDR3 consists of 13 residues. The CDR3 DNA reads as TGCAGTGCTAGAGATCTCAGGACCTACGAGCAGTACTTC. Amino acid sequence: CSARDLRTYEQYF.